This T cell receptor beta chain emerged from a study of blood T cells in healthy people across ages (dated by TCRdb to the mid-2010s). With respect to the entire study: In model experiments, roughly one uniquely barcoded TCR beta cDNA molecule per two T cells was captured by template switching. The study measured age-related changes in TCR beta repertoire diversity using deep sequencing normalized with unique cDNA molecular identifiers. The donors were divided into four age groups: young (average around 17 years), middle-aged (under 40), aged (about 62) and long-lived (approximately 74). Using the same blood draw, the study looked at two additional independent replicas of 1 million unique cDNA reads for two donors, one aged 18 to 30 and the other aged 80 or older. Overall study results and their limits: Total diversity estimates from one million sequenced T cells were considered lower bounds and underestimates. Because profiling used bulk unsorted PBMCs, naive and antigen-experienced compartments could not be compared conclusively. Compared with the aged group, the long-lived group had more naive CD4+ T cells, fewer expanded clones and increased TCR diversity, suggesting age selection. Because the CMV infection status of the donors was unknown, age-related changes in expanded clonotypes may potentially have been confounded. As age increased, observed TCR beta diversity per million T cells dropped in a roughly linear way, and a significant reduction was already evident by age approximately 40. There was a strong correlation between observed TCR beta diversity and the percentage of naive T cells measured by flow cytometry.

Counted from cysteine to phenylalanine, this CDR3 has 15 amino acids. Left in the record is the CDR3 DNA by itself, 45 bases read in frame from the first base. The germline V and J ends show losses of 1 base and 9 bases respectively, and no gene match explains 5 bases of the junction. The germline V gene provides CDR1 MDHEN and CDR2 SYDVKM. Receptors were amplified or captured by 5' RACE. TCRdb lists the instrument as Illumina HiSeq 2500. A second roughly 7 to 11 cycle PCR used a sample-barcoded 5' primer and a J-beta primer mix. Each TCR beta cDNA molecule received a unique molecular identifier from a template-switch 5' adaptor carrying 12 random nucleotides. Each sample yielded at least 2.5 million CDR3-containing paired-end reads. The Mint cDNA synthesis kit, primed by a TRBC-specific oligonucleotide, was used to synthesize first-strand cDNA from all RNA. Following uracil-DNA glycosylase treatment, a first 18-cycle PCR with universal primers M1SS and BC2_uni_R was performed on all cDNA. The paper's processing steps were these. For normalization, 1 million high-quality reads were randomly selected from each sample, with every read carrying a distinct molecular identifier. Instead of being binned into consensus sequences, reads that shared molecular identifiers were thrown out. MiTCR, with a Q25 quality threshold and the strictest error-elimination algorithm, was used for CDR3 identification, clonotype clustering and error correction. A nonparametric unseen species model with Euler transformation was used to estimate a lower bound on total TCR beta diversity. TCRdb reran the public reads through fastp at Q25 and MiXCR, keeping productive beta chains. Rows are unified per CDR3 protein, each entry keeping the most common DNA and genes. TCRdb, not the authors, supplied the V and J calls. This sample holds roughly 560,000 distinct CDR3 sequences; less than 25% were observed only once. In total, the top ten clones hold just under 9% of the sample.

Details on this clonotype: Its antigen remains unidentified. Nothing much larger sits one base from this clone, and base qualities are not available.

The roughly 39 donors, aged about 6 to 100 years, were systemically healthy Caucasian individuals from Russia. Each donor gave about 11 milliliters of peripheral blood, drawn into EDTA-treated Vacutainer tubes. Ficoll-Paque density-gradient centrifugation was used to isolate PBMCs, with at least 7 million per sample. Trizol reagent was used to extract total RNA from PBMCs, with at least 6 micrograms per sample. For every donor, flow cytometry on a PBMC aliquot measured the percentage of naive CD45RAhigh/CD27high T cells. This same sample was also part of a study on T cells of mothers and their children. Per that second paper: The donors were nine systemically healthy Caucasian individuals, made up of three mothers and their six children. cDNA synthesis consumed the entire amount of extracted RNA, loaded at approximately 1.6 ug RNA in each 15 ul reaction. In the second PCR, the M1S primer added sample barcodes and 2-4 random nucleotides. Over 8 million TCR beta CDR3 reads came from each mother, compared with about 3.2 million reads from each child. Thymic selection shapes the output of TCR recombination in a similar way in related and unrelated pairs, and inherited differences have a minor effect. Normalized repertoire overlap was always slightly but never significantly higher in related than unrelated mother-child pairs. No persistent microchimeric T cell clones were found, with a detection sensitivity of roughly 100 clones per million clonotypes. The study used deep NGS to compare TCR beta repertoires of mothers and children, seeking features distinguishing related mother-child pairs from unrelated individuals. The mean age was around 40 +/- 4 years for the mothers and around 10 +/- 4 years for the children. After adapter ligation with NEBNext reagents, the libraries were sequenced on Illumina HiSeq 2000 with 100+100 nt paired-end reads. To prevent cross-contamination, the mother and child libraries were prepared one month apart and sequenced in separate runs. For each donor, somewhere between roughly 500,000 and 2,100,000 distinct TCR beta clonotypes were identified. Naive TCR beta clonotypes were estimated from low-frequency clonotypes matched to each donor's FACS-determined naive share, without sorting.

The sequence came from a boy aged 10-17 years in good health. What was sequenced was blood. The rearranged chain carries TRBV28 and TRBJ1-6, with TRBD1 identical over 8 junction bases. This receptor carries the CDR3 CASSLSQGAVSPLHF. The sequence in DNA is TGTGCCAGCAGTTTATCTCAGGGGGCGGTTTCACCCCTCCACTTT.